Below, 14 T cell receptor beta chains from the same sample are listed, as sequenced in a study of CD8 T cells in Susac syndrome. RNA was extracted with the RNeasy kit, and a quantity of about 0.5 to 1 ug was reverse transcribed using random hexamers. MiXCR, run by TCRdb on the immunoSEQ multiplex PCR reads, gives a single entry per CDR3 protein. The sample has under 200,000 distinct CDR3 sequences, 90% to 95% seen once. The sample was CD4+ T cells from PBMCs. Receptors were obtained from a human donor in good health.

The V gene is TRBV20-1, the J gene TRBJ2-2; 8 bases are a match to TRBD1. The CDR3 consists of 14 residues. V dropped 4 bases and J dropped 5; count of bases not matched to a gene: 6. CDR1 and CDR2 from the germline V gene are DFQATT and SNEGSKA (reference sequence). The CDR3 reads CSATDRGRTGELFF. CDR3 in DNA: TGCAGTGCTACTGACAGGGGCCGAACCGGGGAGCTGTTTTTT.

The chain has TRBV6-5 and TRBJ1-2, with D tentatively TRBD1 (6 bases). This CDR3 is built from 14 residues. With 5 bases removed from V and 1 base from J, the gap between germline ends came to 11 bases. Germline assignment: CDR1 MNHEY and CDR2 SVGAGI. The CDR3 is CASSPPGDNYGYTF. CDR3 DNA sequence: TGTGCCAGCAGTCCCCCAGGGGATAACTATGGCTACACCTTC.

This rearrangement joins TRBV3-1 to TRBJ1-1; D might be TRBD1 (6 bases). The length of the CDR3 is 14 residues. Germline V gives CDR1 LGHDT, CDR2 YNNKEL (reference sequence). Trimming removed 5 bases from V and 6 bases from J, with 16 bases in between. The CDR3, as DNA: TGTGCCAGCAGCTATGTAGGGGGTCGCGCTGAAGCTTTCTTT. It translates to CASSYVGGRAEAFF.

The CDR3 DNA is TGTGCCAGCGCCGACAGGGGGGCGAACACTGAAGCTTTCTTT. Protein sequence: CASADRGANTEAFF. The rearrangement links TRBV28 to TRBJ1-1, with TRBD1 matching over 9 bases. The V gene end was trimmed by 8 bases and the J gene end by 1 base; junction bases not matched to a gene: 5. The CDR3 is 14 residues long. Germline CDR1 and CDR2: MDHEN and SYDVKM.

This rearrangement joins TRBV7-9 to TRBJ2-3; 9 nucleotides line up with TRBD1. V dropped 2 bases and J dropped 5; count of bases not matched to a gene: 5. The CDR3 is 15 residues long. The germline V gene has CDR1 SEHNR and CDR2 FQNEAQ (reference sequence). CDR3 protein: CASSLWTGAKDTQYF. CDR3 sequence (DNA): TGTGCCAGCAGCTTATGGACAGGGGCTAAAGATACGCAGTATTTT.

V is TRBV5-1 and J is TRBJ2-5, with 10 nucleotides matching TRBD1. Germline V CDR1 and CDR2: SGHRS, YFSETQ. This CDR3 region has 14 residues. V dropped 8 bases and J dropped 2; count of bases not matched to a gene: 6. CDR3 amino acids: CASRGTGVQETQYF. CDR3 bases: TGCGCCAGTCGCGGGACAGGGGTGCAAGAGACCCAGTACTTC.

The table lists this clonotype with a count of one. J is TRBJ1-6 and V is TRBV9, with a possible D match to TRBD1 (6 bases). The CDR3 totals 15 residues. Germline loops: CDR1 SGDLS, CDR2 YYNGEE. Between the trimmed V and J ends, which lost 0 bases and 8 bases, there was a span of 12 bases. The CDR3 DNA follows: TGTGCCAGCAGCGTAGATCCAGGGGCGGATTCACCCCTCCACTTT. As protein: CASSVDPGADSPLHF. The complete variable domain, with remaining parts taken from reference TRBV9 and TRBJ1-6, reads DSGVTQTPKHLITATGQRVTLRCSPRSGDLSVYWYQQSLDQGLQFLIQYYNGEERAKGNILERFSAQQFPDLHSELNLSSLELGDSALYFCASSVDPGADSPLHFGNGTRLTVT.

The chain couples TRBV7-3 to TRBJ2-2; a weak D match, TRBD2 (5 bases). Per the germline V gene, CDR1 is SGHTA and CDR2 is FQGTGA. CDR3 length: 16 residues. Deletions cut 2 bases from V and 1 base from J, with 11 bases between. The CDR3 DNA follows: TGTGCCAGCAGCTTAGTTACGGGGATGAACACCGGGGAGCTGTTTTTT. Translating it yields CASSLVTGMNTGELFF.

This chain connects TRBV11-2 to TRBJ2-7; D remains ambiguous. The V gene lost 3 bases and the J gene lost 6 bases, with 12 bases spanning the gap. This CDR3 has 13 residues. Germline V CDR1 and CDR2: SGHAT, FQNNGV. CDR3 sequence reads: CASSFEEFSEQYV. The CDR3 DNA sequence: TGTGCCAGCAGCTTCGAGGAGTTTAGCGAGCAGTACGTC.

The chain joins TRBV11-1 to TRBJ2-2; 10 nucleotides agree with TRBD1. Germline assignment: CDR1 SGHAT and CDR2 FQDESV (reference sequence). The V and J ends lost 6 bases and 0 bases, in that order; junction bases with no gene match: 16. The CDR3 is made up of 20 amino acids. CDR3 residues: CASSSVGTGVFTANTGELFF. CDR3 sequence (DNA): TGTGCCAGCAGTTCCGTGGGGACAGGGGTCTTTACCGCGAACACCGGGGAGCTGTTTTTT.

Only a few counts were recorded for this clonotype. The V and J genes are TRBV12-3 or TRBV12-4 and TRBJ2-1; the match to TRBD2 covers 8 bases. The CDR3 consists of 15 residues. The V gene end was trimmed by 2 bases and the J gene end by 4 bases; junction bases not matched to a gene: 4. The CDR3 coding sequence is TGTGCCAGCAGTTTATCGGGGGGGCTTTACAATGAGCAGTTCTTC. Protein sequence: CASSLSGGLYNEQFF.

This clonotype was seen just once. V is TRBV5-1 and J is TRBJ2-7, with TRBD2 matching over 10 bases. CDR3 size: 15 residues. Germline trimming cut 4 bases from V and 2 bases from J; bases unmatched to any gene: 6. Germline CDR1 SGHRS, CDR2 YFSETQ. CDR3 sequence: CASSLTSGPTYEQYF. The CDR3 region has the DNA TGCGCCAGCAGCCTGACTAGCGGGCCTACCTACGAGCAGTACTTC.

This sequence joins TRBV19 and TRBJ1-2; the D is unclear. This CDR3 is 13 amino acids long. The V end lost 5 bases, the J end lost 0 bases, and 7 bases lay between the germline ends. CDR1 and CDR2 from the germline V gene are LNHDA and SQIVND (reference sequence). Here the CDR3 reads CASSSRTNYGYTF. In DNA form, the CDR3 reads TGTGCCAGTAGTTCGCGGACTAACTATGGCTACACCTTC.

This sequence joins TRBV12-3 or TRBV12-4 and TRBJ1-2; D is unresolved. V lost 4 bases and J lost 1, with 13 bases in between. The CDR3 extends over 15 amino acids. CDR3 protein: CASSSRQAGNYGYTF. Written as DNA, the CDR3 is TGTGCCAGCAGTTCCCGGCAGGCCGGTAACTATGGCTACACCTTC.